This T cell receptor (beta chain) was sequenced for a study of T cells after posttransplantation cyclophosphamide. This clone occurred many times. Its cognate antigen is unknown. Study-wide points: Skin or GI-infiltrating T cells shared few TRB sequences with blood. TRB clonality was highly associated with recipient CMV seropositivity and reactivation. Donor-recipient repertoire similarity was low at 1-2 months, rising over year one.

This CDR3 has 16 amino acids. Germline V gives CDR1 SGHTA, CDR2 FQGNSA. The V end was cut by 0 bases, the J end by 2 bases, with 11 bases between. Method: immunoSEQ multiplex PCR; TCRdb's copy keeps in-frame clones and lacks some. Altogether about 34,000 clones were found in the sample, and no singletons occur. The TCR was taken from a woman in her forties or fifties in good health and a related stem cell transplant donor. Sequenced input: PBMCs. The chain couples TRBV7-2 to TRBJ1-5; possibly TRBD1 for D (5 bases). For the CDR3, the DNA is TGTGCCAGCAGCTTAGCAGGGGTAGGGCGCAATCAGCCCCAGCATTTT. It encodes CASSLAGVGRNQPQHF.